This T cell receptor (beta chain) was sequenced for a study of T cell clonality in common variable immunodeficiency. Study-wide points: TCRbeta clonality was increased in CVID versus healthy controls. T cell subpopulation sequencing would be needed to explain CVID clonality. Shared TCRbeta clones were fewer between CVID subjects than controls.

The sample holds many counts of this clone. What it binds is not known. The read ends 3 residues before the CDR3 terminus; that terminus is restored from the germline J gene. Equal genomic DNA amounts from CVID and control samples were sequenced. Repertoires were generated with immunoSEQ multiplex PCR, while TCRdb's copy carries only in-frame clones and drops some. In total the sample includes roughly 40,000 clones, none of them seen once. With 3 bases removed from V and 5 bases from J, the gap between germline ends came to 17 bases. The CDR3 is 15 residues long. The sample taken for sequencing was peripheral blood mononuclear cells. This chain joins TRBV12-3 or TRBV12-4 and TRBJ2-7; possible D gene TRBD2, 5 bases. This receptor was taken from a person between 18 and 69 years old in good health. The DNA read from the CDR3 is TGTGCCAGCAGTTTGGGTTTACTAGTCCAGAACGAG. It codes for CASSLGLLVQNE. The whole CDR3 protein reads CASSLGLLVQNEQYF.